This T cell receptor (beta chain) was profiled in a study of T cells in Graves' hyperthyroidism and ophthalmopathy. Study details: Initial diagnosis, before any treatment, was when peripheral blood was collected. Study observations and caveats: Most expanded thyroid clonotypes above 0.001 also appeared in blood. Ophthalmopathy was model-predicted a median around 6.7 months pre-onset.

The study left out patients who had uncontrolled infection, other autoimmune disease, pregnancy or lactation. The sample holds a few counts of this clonotype. Its antigen is unidentified. V lost 4 bases, J lost 2 bases, and 5 bases stayed unmatched. Germline V gene data show CDR1 as SGHNT and CDR2 as YYREEE (reference sequence). The CDR3 spans 14 residues. The investigators amplified TCR beta CDR3 regions from RNA transcripts. The HTBI primer set served for first-round RT-PCR of the TCR CDR3. TCRdb reprocessed the multiplex PCR reads via MiXCR and lists one record per CDR3 protein. The data show about 600,000 distinct CDR3 sequences, with 15% to 20% seen just once and less than 3.5% held by the top ten.

Sequenced input: blood. This sequence joins TRBV5-4 and TRBJ2-5, with 7 bases that match TRBD1. The sequence derives from a woman aged 40 to 50 with Graves' ophthalmopathy. CDR3 amino acids: CASSTGATQETQYF. CDR3 nucleotides: TGTGCCAGCAGCACAGGGGCGACACAAGAGACCCAGTACTTC.